These 13 T cell receptor beta chains originate from one sample sequenced in a study of post-analysis software for immune sequencing data (dated by TCRdb to the mid-2010s). Library preparation used PCR. Sequenced on an Illumina HiSeq 2500. Unique molecular identifiers were incorporated into TCR beta cDNA libraries to reduce PCR and sequencing biases. Starting from the raw public reads, TCRdb applied fastp trimming at Q25, assembled clones with MiXCR and retained in-frame beta chains. Every CDR3 protein is listed once, alongside the most common genes and DNA of its rows. Present in this sample are hundreds of thousands of distinct CDR3 sequences, less than 35% of which were seen just once. Around 0.56% of the sample is held by the ten biggest clonotypes. Beyond this particular receptor, the publication reports: Patients showed significantly higher frequencies than controls for roughly five TRBV segments, among them TRBV5-6, TRBV5-1 and TRBV20-1.

Their cognate antigens are unknown. Input material: blood. The receptor set was obtained from a girl aged 10-17 years with multiple sclerosis.

This clonotype was seen more than once but under ten times. At one end, the junction sequence differs from germline, possibly due to a read error. The chain combines TRBV10-2 with TRBJ2-7; the match to TRBD1 covers 9 bases. Germline V gene sequence: CDR1 WSHSY, CDR2 SAAADI. This CDR3 is built from 13 residues. The CDR3 loop is CASRRTGAYGQYF. The CDR3 DNA is TGCGCCAGCAGGAGGACAGGGGCTTACGGGCAGTACTTC.

This clonotype has a handful of counts. This chain joins TRBV4-3 and TRBJ1-5, with D maybe TRBD1 (5 bases). Germline V lookup: CDR1 LGHNA, CDR2 YSLEER. V was cut by 4 bases and J by 6 bases, with 13 bases left in between. This CDR3 is 14 amino acids long. In nucleotides, the CDR3 is TGCGCCAGCAGCCCCACCCAGGGCGGTCAGCCCCAGCATTTT. The encoded protein is CASSPTQGGQPQHF.

This clonotype has only a few counts. The junction does not match germline at one end; this may be a read error. The chain has TRBV29-1 and TRBJ2-7; a weak D match, TRBD2 (6 bases). The CDR3 runs 15 residues. From germline, CDR1 is SQVTM and CDR2 ANQGSEA. The chain's CDR3 is CSVEDLDSGKYEQYF. CDR3 coding DNA: TGCAGCGTCGAAGACTTGGATAGCGGTAAATACGAGCAGTACTTC.

The chain uses TRBV20-1 and TRBJ1-4; TRBD1 might be the D (6 bases). The CDR3 is 16 amino acids. The V gene's germline CDR1 is DFQATT and CDR2 SNEGSKA (reference sequence). Between the trimmed V and J ends, which lost 0 bases and 5 bases, there was a span of 16 bases. This CDR3 is CSARDRLNRVNEKLFF. DNA for the CDR3: TGCAGTGCTAGAGACCGACTAAACAGGGTAAATGAAAAACTGTTTTTT.

Only a few counts were recorded for this clonotype. CDR3 in DNA: TGCAGTGCTCCCGGTCAGGAAGCTTTCTTT. As protein: CSAPGQEAFF. V and J are TRBV20-1 and TRBJ1-1, with D hard to call. Germline assignment: CDR1 DFQATT and CDR2 SNEGSKA (reference sequence). Trimming removed 5 bases from V and 8 bases from J, with 9 bases in between. The CDR3 length is 10 residues.

This clonotype was seen a handful of times. The CDR3 nucleotides are TGTGCCAGCAGGGGCGGTAGAACCTACGAGCAGTACTTC. Protein sequence: CASRGGRTYEQYF. The rearrangement joins TRBV12-3 or TRBV12-4 to TRBJ2-7; unclear D gene. The V and J ends lost 6 bases and 2 bases respectively, with 11 bases between them. This CDR3 is 13 amino acids long.

This clonotype was detected a few times. V gene TRBV20-1 combines with J gene TRBJ2-5; no clear D gene. The CDR3 spans 14 residues. Germline V lookup: CDR1 DFQATT, CDR2 SNEGSKA (reference sequence). Trimming shortened V by 0 bases and J by 1 base, and 9 bases separated the two germline ends. The CDR3 sequence is CSARDRAVQETQYF. CDR3 bases: TGCAGTGCTAGAGATCGTGCAGTCCAAGAGACCCAGTACTTC.

This clonotype was detected a few times. CDR3 residues: CASSLVGRSSSEQYF. CDR3 DNA: TGTGCCAGCAGCTTAGTGGGCCGGAGCTCGAGTGAGCAGTACTTC. The rearrangement uses TRBV11-2 and TRBJ2-7; D gene uncertain. Trimming cost V 1 base and J 7 bases, with 17 bases left between them. The CDR3 runs to 15 residues. Germline CDR1 reads SGHAT; CDR2 reads FQNNGV. The whole variable domain, filled in from reference TRBV11-2 and TRBJ2-7, reads EAGVAQSPRYKIIEKRQSVAFWCNPISGHATLYWYQQILGQGPKLLIQFQNNGVVDDSQLPKDRFSAERLKGVDSTLKIQPAKLEDSAVYLCASSLVGRSSSEQYFGPGTRLTVT.

V is TRBV7-2 and J is TRBJ2-1; D might be TRBD1 or TRBD2, each matching 5 bases. The germline gives CDR1 SGHTA, CDR2 FQGNSA. Trimming stripped 1 base from V and 5 bases from J, with 12 bases between. The CDR3 length is 15 residues. The CDR3, as DNA: TGTGCCAGCAGCTTAGGTGTCGGGACGAACAATGAGCAGTTCTTC. This encodes CASSLGVGTNNEQFF.

This clonotype was counted a few times. The chain uses TRBV9 and TRBJ2-7, with TRBD1 as a possible D gene (6 bases). V was pared by 3 bases and J by 5 bases, with 9 bases between. CDR3 length: 12 amino acids. From germline, CDR1 is SGDLS and CDR2 YYNGEE. CDR3 sequence: CASSAWDNEQYF. As DNA, the CDR3 is TGTGCCAGCAGCGCCTGGGACAACGAGCAGTACTTC.

The genes are TRBV6-6 and TRBJ2-7; D unresolved. Trimming cost V 2 bases and J 2 bases, with 7 bases left between them. Germline V gene lookup returns CDR1 MNHNY and CDR2 SVGAGI (reference sequence). This CDR3 contains 13 residues. CDR3 loop: CASSYHRAYEQYF. The CDR3 nucleotides are TGTGCCAGCAGTTACCATAGGGCCTACGAGCAGTACTTC.

This clonotype was seen a handful of times. V gene TRBV29-1 combines with J gene TRBJ1-1; D might be TRBD1 (6 bases). With 6 bases removed from V and 3 bases from J, the gap between germline ends came to 11 bases. Germline V gene sequence: CDR1 SQVTM, CDR2 ANQGSEA. This CDR3 is 12 amino acids long. The CDR3 here is CSVPWGHTEAFF. In DNA, the CDR3 is TGCAGCGTCCCTTGGGGGCACACTGAAGCTTTCTTT.

The sample holds a few counts of this clonotype. V and J are TRBV29-1 and TRBJ1-1, with 7 bases lining up with TRBD1. Germline assignment: CDR1 SQVTM and CDR2 ANQGSEA. The CDR3 has 13 residues. Trimming cost V 4 bases and J 6 bases; bases outside gene matches: 8. The CDR3 bases are TGCAGCGTTGCCCCCCCCACAGGGGCTGAAGCTTTCTTT. This codes for CSVAPPTGAEAFF.